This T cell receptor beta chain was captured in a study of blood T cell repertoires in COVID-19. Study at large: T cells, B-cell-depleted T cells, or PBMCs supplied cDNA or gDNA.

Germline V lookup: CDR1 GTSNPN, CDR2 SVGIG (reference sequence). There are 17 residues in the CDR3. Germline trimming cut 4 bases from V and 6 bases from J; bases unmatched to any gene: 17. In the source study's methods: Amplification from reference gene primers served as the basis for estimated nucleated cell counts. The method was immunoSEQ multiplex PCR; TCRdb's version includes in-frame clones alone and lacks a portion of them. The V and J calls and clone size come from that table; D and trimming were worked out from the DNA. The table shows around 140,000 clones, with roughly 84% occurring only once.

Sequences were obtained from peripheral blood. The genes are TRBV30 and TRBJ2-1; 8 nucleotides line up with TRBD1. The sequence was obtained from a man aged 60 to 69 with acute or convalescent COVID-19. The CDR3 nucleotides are TGTGCCTGGATCCCAATTTCGGGCAGGGGGCCCTCCAATGAGCAGTTCTTC. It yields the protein CAWIPISGRGPSNEQFF.